The T cell receptor beta chain under discussion was sequenced for a study of T-cell memory formation after mild COVID-19. Study background: There were largely donor-specific TCR clusters. Study-wide points: Cross-reactive memory apparently joined, as some responding clones appeared in pre-infection memory.

TCRdb recomputed calls from the 5' RACE reads with MiXCR, one row per CDR3 protein. This table holds under 300,000 distinct CDR3 sequences, around 15% found once. The junction had 8 bases not matched to a gene; V was cut back by 4 bases and J by 4 bases. This CDR3 is 16 amino acids long. Looked up from germline, CDR1 is SGHRS and CDR2 is YFSETQ. This clonotype was seen only a few times. What it binds is not known. The rearrangement links TRBV5-1 to TRBJ2-1, with 10 positions matching TRBD2. The sample consisted of PBMCs or a T cell subset sorted from them (not recorded which). The TCR originated in a man between 18 and 29 years old who had mild COVID-19 (a few samples of this study predate the infection). Cell type and time point are not known. The CDR3 spells CASSRGPSGGYNEQFF. The CDR3 nucleotides are TGCGCCAGCAGCCGGGGCCCTAGCGGGGGATACAATGAGCAGTTCTTC.